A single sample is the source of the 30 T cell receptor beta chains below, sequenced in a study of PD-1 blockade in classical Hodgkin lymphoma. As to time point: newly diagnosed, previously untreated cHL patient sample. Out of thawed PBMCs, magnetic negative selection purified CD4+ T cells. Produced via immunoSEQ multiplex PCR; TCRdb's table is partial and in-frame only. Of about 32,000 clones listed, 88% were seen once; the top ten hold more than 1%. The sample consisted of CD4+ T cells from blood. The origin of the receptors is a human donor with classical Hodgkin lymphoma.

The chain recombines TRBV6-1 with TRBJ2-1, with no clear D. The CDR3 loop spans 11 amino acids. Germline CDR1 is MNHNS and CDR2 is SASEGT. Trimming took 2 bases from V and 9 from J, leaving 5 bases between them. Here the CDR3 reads CASSERTEQFF. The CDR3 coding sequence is TGTGCCAGCAGTGAACGTACTGAGCAGTTCTTC.

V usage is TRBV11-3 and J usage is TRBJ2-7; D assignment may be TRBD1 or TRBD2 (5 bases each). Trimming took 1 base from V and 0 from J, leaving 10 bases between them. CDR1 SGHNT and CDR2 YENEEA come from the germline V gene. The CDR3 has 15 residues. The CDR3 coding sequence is TGTGCCAGCAGCTTAGGAGGGGAAGTCTCCTACGAGCAGTACTTC. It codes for CASSLGGEVSYEQYF.

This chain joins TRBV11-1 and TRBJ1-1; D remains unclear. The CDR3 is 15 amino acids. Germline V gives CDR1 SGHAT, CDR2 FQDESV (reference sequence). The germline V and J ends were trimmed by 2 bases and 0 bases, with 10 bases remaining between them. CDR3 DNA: TGTGCCAGCAGCTTAAATTCAGGAATGAACACTGAAGCTTTCTTT. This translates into CASSLNSGMNTEAFF.

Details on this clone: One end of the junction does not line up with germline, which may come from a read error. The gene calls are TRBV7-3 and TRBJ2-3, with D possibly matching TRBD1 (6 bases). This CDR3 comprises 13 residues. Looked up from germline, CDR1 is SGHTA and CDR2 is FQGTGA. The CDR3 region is CASSITGSDTQYF. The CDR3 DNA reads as TGTGCCAGCAGCATAACAGGGTCCGATACGCAGTATTTT. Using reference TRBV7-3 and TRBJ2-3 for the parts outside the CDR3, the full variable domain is GAGVSQTPSNKVTEKGKYVELRCDPISGHTALYWYRQSLGQGPEFLIYFQGTGAADDSGLPNDRFFAVRPEGSVSTLKIQRTERGDSAVYLCASSITGSDTQYFGPGTRLTVL.

The CDR3 here is CASSPIGNGEAFF. The CDR3, as DNA: TGTGCCAGCAGCCCCATAGGGAACGGTGAAGCTTTCTTT. This sequence joins TRBV9 and TRBJ1-1; D uncertain. Trimming took 4 bases from V and 7 from J, leaving 14 bases between them. This CDR3 comprises 13 residues. CDR1 and CDR2 from the germline V gene are SGDLS and YYNGEE. The full variable domain, its missing parts supplied by reference TRBV9 and TRBJ1-1, is DSGVTQTPKHLITATGQRVTLRCSPRSGDLSVYWYQQSLDQGLQFLIQYYNGEERAKGNILERFSAQQFPDLHSELNLSSLELGDSALYFCASSPIGNGEAFFGQGTRLTVV.

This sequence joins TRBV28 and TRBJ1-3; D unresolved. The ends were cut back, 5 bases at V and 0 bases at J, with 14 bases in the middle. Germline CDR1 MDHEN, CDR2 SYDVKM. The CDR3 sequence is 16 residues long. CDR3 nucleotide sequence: TGTGCCAGCAGTGTACTATACTCAGACTCTGGAAACACCATATATTTT. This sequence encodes CASSVLYSDSGNTIYF.

CDR3 in DNA: TGTGCCAGCAGCGTAGAGGGGGCCGTTCCCTATGGCTACACCTTC. Amino acid sequence: CASSVEGAVPYGYTF. The chain carries TRBV9 and TRBJ1-2; 7 positions agree with TRBD1. Unmatched junction bases numbered 6, after V lost 0 bases and J lost 4 bases. Germline CDR1 SGDLS, CDR2 YYNGEE. CDR3 length equals 15 residues.

CDR3: CASRLRWNSNQPQHF. DNA of the CDR3: TGTGCCAGCAGGCTTCGGTGGAATAGCAATCAGCCCCAGCATTTT. The chain recombines TRBV6-5 with TRBJ1-5; no reliable D call. V shed 6 bases and J shed 0 bases, with 12 bases lying between them. Per the germline V gene, CDR1 is MNHEY and CDR2 is SVGAGI. There are 15 residues in the CDR3.

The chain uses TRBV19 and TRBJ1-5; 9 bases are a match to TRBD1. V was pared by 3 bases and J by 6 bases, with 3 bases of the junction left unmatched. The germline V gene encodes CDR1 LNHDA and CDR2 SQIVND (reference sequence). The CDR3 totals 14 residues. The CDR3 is CASSIHRGPQPQHF. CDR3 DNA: TGTGCCAGTAGTATCCACAGGGGGCCTCAGCCCCAGCATTTT.

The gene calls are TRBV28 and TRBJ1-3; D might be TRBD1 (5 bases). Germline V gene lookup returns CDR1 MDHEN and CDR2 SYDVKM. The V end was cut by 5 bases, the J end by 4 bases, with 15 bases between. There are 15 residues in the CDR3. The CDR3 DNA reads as TGTGCCAGCAGTCCCAATGGGGCACGGGGAAACACCATATATTTT. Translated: CASSPNGARGNTIYF.

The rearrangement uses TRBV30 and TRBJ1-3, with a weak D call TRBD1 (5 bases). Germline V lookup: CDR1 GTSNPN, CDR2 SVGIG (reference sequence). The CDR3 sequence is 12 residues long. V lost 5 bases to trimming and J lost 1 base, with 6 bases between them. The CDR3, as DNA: TGTGCCTGGGGGACTTCTGGAAACACCATATATTTT. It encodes CAWGTSGNTIYF. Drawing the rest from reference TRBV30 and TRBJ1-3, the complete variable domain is SQTIHQWPATLVQPVGSPLSLECTVEGTSNPNLYWYRQAAGRGLQLLFYSVGIGQISSEVPQNLSASRPQDRQFILSSKKLLLSDSGFYLCAWGTSGNTIYFGEGSWLTVV.

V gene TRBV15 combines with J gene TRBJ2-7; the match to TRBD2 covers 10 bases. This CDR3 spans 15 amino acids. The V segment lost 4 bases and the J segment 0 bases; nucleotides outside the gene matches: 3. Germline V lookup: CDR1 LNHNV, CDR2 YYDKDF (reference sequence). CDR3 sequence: CATSTTSGPSYEQYF. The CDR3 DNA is TGTGCCACCAGCACGACTAGCGGGCCCTCCTACGAGCAGTACTTC.

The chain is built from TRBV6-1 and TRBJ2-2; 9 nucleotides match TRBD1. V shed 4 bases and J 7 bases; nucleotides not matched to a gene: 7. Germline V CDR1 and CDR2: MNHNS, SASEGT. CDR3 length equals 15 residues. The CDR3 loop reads CASSANRGLGGELFF. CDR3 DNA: TGTGCCAGCAGTGCAAACAGGGGGCTCGGCGGGGAGCTGTTTTTT.

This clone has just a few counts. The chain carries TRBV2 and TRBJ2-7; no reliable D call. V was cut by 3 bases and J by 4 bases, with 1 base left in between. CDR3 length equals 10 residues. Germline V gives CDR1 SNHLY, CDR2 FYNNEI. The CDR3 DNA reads TGTGCCAGCAGTGAGTACGAGCAGTACTTC. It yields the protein CASSEYEQYF.

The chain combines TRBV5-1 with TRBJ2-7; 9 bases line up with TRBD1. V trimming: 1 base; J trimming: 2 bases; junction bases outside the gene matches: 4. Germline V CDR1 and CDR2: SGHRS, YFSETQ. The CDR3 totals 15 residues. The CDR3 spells CASSLMRDRAYEQYF. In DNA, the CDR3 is TGCGCCAGCAGCTTGATGCGGGACAGGGCCTACGAGCAGTACTTC.

This CDR3 reads CASSLGNLANNEQFF. The DNA for the CDR3 is TGTGCCAGCAGCTTAGGCAACCTAGCGAACAATGAGCAGTTCTTC. The J gene is TRBJ2-1, the V gene TRBV7-3; perhaps TRBD2 as D (6 bases). The CDR3 covers 15 residues. From germline, CDR1 is SGHTA and CDR2 FQGTGA. The V end lost 2 bases, the J end lost 5 bases, and 13 bases lay between the germline ends.

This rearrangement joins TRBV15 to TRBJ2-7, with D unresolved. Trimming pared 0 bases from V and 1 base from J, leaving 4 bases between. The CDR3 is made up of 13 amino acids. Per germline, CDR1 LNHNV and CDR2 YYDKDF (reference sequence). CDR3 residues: CATSRDQSYEQYF. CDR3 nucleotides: TGTGCCACCAGCAGAGATCAATCCTACGAGCAGTACTTC.

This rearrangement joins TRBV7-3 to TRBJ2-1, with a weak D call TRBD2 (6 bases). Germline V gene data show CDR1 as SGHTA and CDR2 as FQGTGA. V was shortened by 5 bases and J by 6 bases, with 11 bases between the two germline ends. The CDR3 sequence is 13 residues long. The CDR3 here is CASSTSGSNEQFF. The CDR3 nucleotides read TGTGCCAGCAGCACTTCCGGGAGCAATGAGCAGTTCTTC.

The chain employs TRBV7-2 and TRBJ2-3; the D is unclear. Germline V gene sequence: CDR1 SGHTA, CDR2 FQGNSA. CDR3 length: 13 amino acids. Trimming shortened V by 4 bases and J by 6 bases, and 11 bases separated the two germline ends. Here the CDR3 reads CASSSQSSDTQYF. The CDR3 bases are TGTGCCAGCAGCTCCCAGAGTTCGGATACGCAGTATTTT.

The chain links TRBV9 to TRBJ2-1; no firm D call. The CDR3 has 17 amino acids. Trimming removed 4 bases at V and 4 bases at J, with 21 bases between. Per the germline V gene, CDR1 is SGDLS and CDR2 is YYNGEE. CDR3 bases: TGTGCCAGCAGCTCCGCGGCTAACCCTGCTGCGTACAATGAGCAGTTCTTC. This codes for CASSSAANPAAYNEQFF.

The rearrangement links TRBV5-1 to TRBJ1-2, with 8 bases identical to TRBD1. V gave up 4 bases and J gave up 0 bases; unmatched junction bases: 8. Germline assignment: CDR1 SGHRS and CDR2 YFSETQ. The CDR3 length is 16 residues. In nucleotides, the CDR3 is TGCGCCAGCAGCACAGGGACAGGCCAACCTAACTATGGCTACACCTTC. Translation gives CASSTGTGQPNYGYTF.

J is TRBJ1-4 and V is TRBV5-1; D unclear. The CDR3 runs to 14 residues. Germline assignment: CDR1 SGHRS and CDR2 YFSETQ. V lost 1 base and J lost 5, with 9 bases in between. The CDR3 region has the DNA TGCGCCAGCAGCTTGACAGTCAGAAATGAAAAACTGTTTTTT. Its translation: CASSLTVRNEKLFF.

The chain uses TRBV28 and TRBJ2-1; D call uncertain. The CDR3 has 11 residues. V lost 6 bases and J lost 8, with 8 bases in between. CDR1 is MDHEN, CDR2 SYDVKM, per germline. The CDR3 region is CASSAPYEQFF. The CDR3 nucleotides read TGTGCCAGCAGCGCCCCGTATGAGCAGTTCTTC.

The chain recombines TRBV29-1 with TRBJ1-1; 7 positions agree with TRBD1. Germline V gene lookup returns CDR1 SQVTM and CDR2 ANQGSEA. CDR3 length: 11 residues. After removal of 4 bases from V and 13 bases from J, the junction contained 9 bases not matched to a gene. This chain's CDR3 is CSVGFGDRVFF. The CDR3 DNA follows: TGCAGCGTTGGGTTCGGAGACAGGGTTTTCTTT.

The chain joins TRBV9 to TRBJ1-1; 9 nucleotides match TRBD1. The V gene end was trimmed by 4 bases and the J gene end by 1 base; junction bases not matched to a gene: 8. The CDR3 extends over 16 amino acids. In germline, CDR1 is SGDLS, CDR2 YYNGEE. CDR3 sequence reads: CASSSLLGQGNTEAFF. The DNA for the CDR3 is TGTGCCAGCAGCTCATTATTGGGACAGGGGAACACTGAAGCTTTCTTT.

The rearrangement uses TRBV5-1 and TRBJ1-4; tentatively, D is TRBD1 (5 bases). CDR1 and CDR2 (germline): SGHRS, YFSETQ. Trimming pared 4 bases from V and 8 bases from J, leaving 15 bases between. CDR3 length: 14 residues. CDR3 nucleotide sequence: TGCGCCAGCAGCGTTGGGGGTGATCGAGAAAAACTGTTTTTT. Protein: CASSVGGDREKLFF. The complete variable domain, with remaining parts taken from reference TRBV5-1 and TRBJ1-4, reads KAGVTQTPRYLIKTRGQQVTLSCSPISGHRSVSWYQQTPGQGLQFLFEYFSETQRNKGNFPGRFSGRQFSNSRSEMNVSTLELGDSALYLCASSVGGDREKLFFGSGTQLSVL.

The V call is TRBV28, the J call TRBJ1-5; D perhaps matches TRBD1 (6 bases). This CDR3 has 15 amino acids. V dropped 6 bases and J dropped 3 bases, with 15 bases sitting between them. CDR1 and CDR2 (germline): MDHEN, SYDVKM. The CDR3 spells CASSLRRGSNQPQHF. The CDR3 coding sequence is TGTGCCAGCAGCCTCAGGAGGGGGTCCAATCAGCCCCAGCATTTT.

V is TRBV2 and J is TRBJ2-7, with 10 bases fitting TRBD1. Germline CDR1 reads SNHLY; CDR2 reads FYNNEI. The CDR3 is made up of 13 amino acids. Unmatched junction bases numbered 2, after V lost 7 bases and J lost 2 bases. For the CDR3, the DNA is TGTGCCAGCAATGGACAGGGGGCCTACGAGCAGTACTTC. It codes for CASNGQGAYEQYF.

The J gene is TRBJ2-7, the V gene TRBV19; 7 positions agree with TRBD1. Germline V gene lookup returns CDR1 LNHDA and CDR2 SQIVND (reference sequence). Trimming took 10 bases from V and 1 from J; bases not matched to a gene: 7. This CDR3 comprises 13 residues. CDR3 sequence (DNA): TGTGCCACTAAGGGGGCTGGGTCCTACGAGCAGTACTTC. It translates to CATKGAGSYEQYF. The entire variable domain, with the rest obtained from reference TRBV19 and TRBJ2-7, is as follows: DGGITQSPKYLFRKEGQNVTLSCEQNLNHDAMYWYRQDPGQGLRLIYYSQIVNDFQKGDIAEGYSVSREKKESFPLTVTSAQKNPTAFYLCATKGAGSYEQYFGPGTRLTVT.

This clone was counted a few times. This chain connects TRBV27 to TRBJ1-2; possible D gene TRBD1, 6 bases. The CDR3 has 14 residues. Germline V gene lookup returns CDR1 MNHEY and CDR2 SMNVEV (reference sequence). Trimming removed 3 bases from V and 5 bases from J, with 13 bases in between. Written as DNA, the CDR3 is TGTGCCAGCAGTTTCAGGGGAGATAGGTATGGCTACACCTTC. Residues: CASSFRGDRYGYTF.